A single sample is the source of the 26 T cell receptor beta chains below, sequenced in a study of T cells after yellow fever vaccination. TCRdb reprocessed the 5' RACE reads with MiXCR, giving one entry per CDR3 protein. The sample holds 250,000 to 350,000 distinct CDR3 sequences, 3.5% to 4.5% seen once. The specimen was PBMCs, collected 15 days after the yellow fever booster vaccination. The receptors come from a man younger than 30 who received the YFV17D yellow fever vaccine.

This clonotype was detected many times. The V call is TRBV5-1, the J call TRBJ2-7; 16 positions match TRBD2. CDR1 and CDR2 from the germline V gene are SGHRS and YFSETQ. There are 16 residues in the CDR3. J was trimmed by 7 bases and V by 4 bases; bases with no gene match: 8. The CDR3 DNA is TGCGCCAGCAGCCCCCGGGGACTAGCGGGGGGGGAAGAGCAGTACGTC. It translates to CASSPRGLAGGEEQYV.

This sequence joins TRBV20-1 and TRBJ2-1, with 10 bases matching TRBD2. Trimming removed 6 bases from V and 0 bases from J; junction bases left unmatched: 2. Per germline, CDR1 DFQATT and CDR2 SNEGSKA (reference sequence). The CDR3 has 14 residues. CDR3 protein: CSAKRGGSYNEQFF. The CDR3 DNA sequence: TGCAGTGCAAAGCGGGGGGGCTCCTACAATGAGCAGTTCTTC.

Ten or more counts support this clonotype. The CDR3 DNA is TGTGCCAGCAGCTTTCTTTCAGGGTACACTGGAAACACCATATATTTT. Its translation: CASSFLSGYTGNTIYF. The genes are TRBV7-6 and TRBJ1-3, with D perhaps matching TRBD1 (5 bases). This CDR3 is 16 amino acids long. With 3 bases removed from V and 2 bases from J, the gap between germline ends came to 14 bases. Germline V CDR1 and CDR2: SGHVS, FNYEAQ.

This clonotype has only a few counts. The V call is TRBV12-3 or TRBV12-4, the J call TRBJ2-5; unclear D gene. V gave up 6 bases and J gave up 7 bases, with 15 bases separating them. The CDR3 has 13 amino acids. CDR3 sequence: CASRIGPFGTQYF. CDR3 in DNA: TGTGCCAGCAGAATCGGGCCTTTCGGGACCCAGTACTTC.

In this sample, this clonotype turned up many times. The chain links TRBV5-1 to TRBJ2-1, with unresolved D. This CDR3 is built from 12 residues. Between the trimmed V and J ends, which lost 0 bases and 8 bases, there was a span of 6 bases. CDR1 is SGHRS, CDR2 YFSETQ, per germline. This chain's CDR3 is CASSLVSDEQFF. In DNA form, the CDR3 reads TGCGCCAGCAGCTTGGTGTCGGATGAGCAGTTCTTC. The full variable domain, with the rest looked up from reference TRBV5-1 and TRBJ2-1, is KAGVTQTPRYLIKTRGQQVTLSCSPISGHRSVSWYQQTPGQGLQFLFEYFSETQRNKGNFPGRFSGRQFSNSRSEMNVSTLELGDSALYLCASSLVSDEQFFGPGTRLTVL.

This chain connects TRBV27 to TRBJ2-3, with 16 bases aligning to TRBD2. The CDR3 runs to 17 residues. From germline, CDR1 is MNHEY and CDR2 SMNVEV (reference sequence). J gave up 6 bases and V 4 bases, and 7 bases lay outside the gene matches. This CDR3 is CASSSPGLAGGADTQYF. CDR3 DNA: TGTGCCAGCAGTTCCCCGGGACTAGCGGGGGGGGCGGATACGCAGTATTTT.

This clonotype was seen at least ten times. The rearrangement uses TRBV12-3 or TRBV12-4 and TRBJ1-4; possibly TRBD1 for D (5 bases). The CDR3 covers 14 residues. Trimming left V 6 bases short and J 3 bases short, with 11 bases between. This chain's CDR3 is CASSTDRSNEKLFF. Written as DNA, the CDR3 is TGTGCCAGCAGCACAGACAGATCTAATGAAAAACTGTTTTTT.

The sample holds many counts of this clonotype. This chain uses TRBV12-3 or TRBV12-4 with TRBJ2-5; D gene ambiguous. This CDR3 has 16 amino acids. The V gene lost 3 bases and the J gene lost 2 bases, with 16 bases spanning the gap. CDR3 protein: CASSFLDPVEQETQYF. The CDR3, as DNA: TGTGCCAGCAGTTTTCTAGATCCTGTGGAACAAGAGACCCAGTACTTC.

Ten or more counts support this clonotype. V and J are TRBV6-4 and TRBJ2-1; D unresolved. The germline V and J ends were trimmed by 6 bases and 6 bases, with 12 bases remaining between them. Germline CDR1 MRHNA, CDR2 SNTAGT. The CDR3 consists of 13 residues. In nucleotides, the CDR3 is TGTGCCAGCAGCGAATCCTATCTCAATGAGCAGTTCTTC. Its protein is CASSESYLNEQFF.

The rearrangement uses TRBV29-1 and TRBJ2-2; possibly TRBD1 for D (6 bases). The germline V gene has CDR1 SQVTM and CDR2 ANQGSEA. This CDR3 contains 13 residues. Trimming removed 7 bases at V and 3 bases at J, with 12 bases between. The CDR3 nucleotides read TGCAGCGCCGAACACAGGGACACCGGGGAGCTGTTTTTT. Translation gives CSAEHRDTGELFF.

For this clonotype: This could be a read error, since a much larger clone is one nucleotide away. The DNA for the CDR3 is TGTGCCAGCAGCGGGGGGGGACAAGAGACCGAGTACTTC. Translation: CASSGGGQETEYF. V gene TRBV9 combines with J gene TRBJ2-5, with D possibly matching TRBD2 (7 bases). There are 13 residues in the CDR3. Germline CDR1 reads SGDLS; CDR2 reads YYNGEE.

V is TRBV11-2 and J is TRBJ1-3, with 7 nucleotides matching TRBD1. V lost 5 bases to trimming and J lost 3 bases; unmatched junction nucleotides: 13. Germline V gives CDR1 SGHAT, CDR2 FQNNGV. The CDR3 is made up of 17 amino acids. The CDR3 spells CASSRLLVRGDGNTIYF. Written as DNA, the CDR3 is TGTGCCAGCAGCCGACTTTTGGTCAGGGGGGATGGAAACACCATATATTTT.

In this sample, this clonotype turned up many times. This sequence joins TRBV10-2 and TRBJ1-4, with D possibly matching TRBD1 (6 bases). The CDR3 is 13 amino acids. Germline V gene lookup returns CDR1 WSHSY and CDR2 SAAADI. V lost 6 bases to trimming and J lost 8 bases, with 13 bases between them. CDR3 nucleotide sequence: TGCGCCAGCAGAGACAGGTTGGGGGAAAAACTGTTTTTT. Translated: CASRDRLGEKLFF.

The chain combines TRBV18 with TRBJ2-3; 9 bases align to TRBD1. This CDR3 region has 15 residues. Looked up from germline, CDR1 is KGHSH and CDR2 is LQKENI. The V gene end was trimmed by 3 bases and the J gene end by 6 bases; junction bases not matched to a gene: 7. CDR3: CASSPNLDRGDTQYF. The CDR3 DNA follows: TGTGCCAGCTCACCCAACCTCGACAGGGGGGATACGCAGTATTTT.

The CDR3 loop is CASSSRLGGGTDTQYF. The CDR3 DNA reads TGTGCCAGCAGCTCCCGACTTGGAGGGGGCACAGATACGCAGTATTTT. The chain links TRBV7-8 to TRBJ2-3, with a possible D match to TRBD2 (6 bases). The germline CDR1 and CDR2 sequences are SGHVS and FQNEAQ. Trimming shortened V by 4 bases and J by 1 base, and 15 bases separated the two germline ends. The CDR3 covers 16 residues.

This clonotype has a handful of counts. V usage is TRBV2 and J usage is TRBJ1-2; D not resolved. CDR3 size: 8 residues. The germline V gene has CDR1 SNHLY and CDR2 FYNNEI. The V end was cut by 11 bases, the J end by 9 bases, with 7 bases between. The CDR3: CASKSYTF. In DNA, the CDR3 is TGTGCCTCAAAGAGCTACACCTTC. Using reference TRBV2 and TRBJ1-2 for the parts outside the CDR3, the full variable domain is EPEVTQTPSHQVTQMGQEVILRCVPISNHLYFYWYRQILGQKVEFLVSFYNNEISEKSEIFDDQFSVERPDGSNFTLKIRSTKLEDSAMYFCASKSYTFGSGTRLTVV.

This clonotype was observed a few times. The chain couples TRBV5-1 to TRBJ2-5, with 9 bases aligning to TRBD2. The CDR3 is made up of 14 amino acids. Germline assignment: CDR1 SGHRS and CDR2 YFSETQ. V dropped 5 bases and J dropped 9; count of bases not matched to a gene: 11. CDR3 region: CASSVSSGNGAQYF. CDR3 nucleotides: TGCGCCAGCAGTGTGTCTAGCGGGAACGGGGCCCAGTACTTC.

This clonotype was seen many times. This CDR3 reads CSARDATGDHQPQHF. CDR3 DNA: TGCAGTGCTAGAGATGCGACAGGGGATCATCAGCCCCAGCATTTT. The chain links TRBV20-1 to TRBJ1-5; the match to TRBD1 covers 8 bases. The CDR3 extends over 15 amino acids. Germline CDR1 reads DFQATT; CDR2 reads SNEGSKA (reference sequence). The trim removed 0 bases at V and 5 bases at J, leaving 6 bases unmatched.

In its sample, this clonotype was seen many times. CDR3 sequence reads: CASTHPGGSPQYF. For the CDR3, the DNA is TGTGCCAGCACCCATCCAGGGGGCTCCCCCCAGTACTTC. The rearrangement joins TRBV6-5 to TRBJ2-5; 8 bases agree with TRBD1. CDR3 length: 13 residues. The germline gives CDR1 MNHEY, CDR2 SVGAGI. Trimming took 7 bases from V and 9 from J; bases not matched to a gene: 10.

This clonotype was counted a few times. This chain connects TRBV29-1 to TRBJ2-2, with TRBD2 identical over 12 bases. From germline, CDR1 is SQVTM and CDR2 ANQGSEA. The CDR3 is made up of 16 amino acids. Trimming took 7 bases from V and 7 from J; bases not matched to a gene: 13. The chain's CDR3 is CSALGASGGASGELFF. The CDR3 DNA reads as TGCAGCGCCCTCGGGGCTAGCGGGGGGGCGAGCGGGGAGCTGTTTTTT.

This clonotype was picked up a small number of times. The CDR3 protein is CASSQGPSGLSSTDTQYF. In DNA form, the CDR3 reads TGCGCCAGCAGCCAGGGTCCTAGCGGCCTTTCTAGCACAGATACGCAGTATTTT. This chain connects TRBV4-3 to TRBJ2-3; TRBD2 aligns across 7 bases. Per germline, CDR1 LGHNA and CDR2 YSLEER. CDR3 length equals 18 residues. V gave up 3 bases and J gave up 0 bases; unmatched junction bases: 12.

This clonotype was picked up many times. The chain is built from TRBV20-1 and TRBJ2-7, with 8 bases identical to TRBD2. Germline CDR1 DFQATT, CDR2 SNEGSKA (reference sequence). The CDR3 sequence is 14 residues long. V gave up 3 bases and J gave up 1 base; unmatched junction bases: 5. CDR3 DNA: TGCAGTGCTAGGTTTGGCGGGGGGTCCTACGAGCAGTACTTC. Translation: CSARFGGGSYEQYF.

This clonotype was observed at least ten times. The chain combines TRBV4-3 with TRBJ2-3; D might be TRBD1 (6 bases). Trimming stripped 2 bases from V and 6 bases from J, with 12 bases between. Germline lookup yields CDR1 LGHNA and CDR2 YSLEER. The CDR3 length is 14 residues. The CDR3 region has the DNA TGCGCCAGCAGCCAAACAGGGTTAGGGGATACGCAGTATTTT. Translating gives CASSQTGLGDTQYF.

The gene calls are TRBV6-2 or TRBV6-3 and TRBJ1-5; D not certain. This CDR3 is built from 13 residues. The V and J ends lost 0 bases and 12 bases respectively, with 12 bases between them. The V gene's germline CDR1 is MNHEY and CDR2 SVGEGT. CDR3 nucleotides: TGTGCCAGCAGTTACTCGGAAGGGAGTGTCCAGCATTTT. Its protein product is CASSYSEGSVQHF.

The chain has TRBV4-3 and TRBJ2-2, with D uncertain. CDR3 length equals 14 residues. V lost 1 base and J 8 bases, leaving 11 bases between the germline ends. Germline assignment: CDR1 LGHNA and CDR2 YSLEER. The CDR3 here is CASSQAAFYGELFF. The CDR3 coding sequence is TGCGCCAGCAGCCAAGCGGCCTTTTATGGGGAGCTGTTTTTT.

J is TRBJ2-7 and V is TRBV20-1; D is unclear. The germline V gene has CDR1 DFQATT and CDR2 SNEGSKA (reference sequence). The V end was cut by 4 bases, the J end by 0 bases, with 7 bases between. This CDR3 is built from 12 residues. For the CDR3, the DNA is TGCAGTGCTAAAGAGAACTCCTACGAGCAGTACTTC. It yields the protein CSAKENSYEQYF.